Shown below are 22 T cell receptor beta chains from a single sample sequenced in a study of blood T cells in healthy people across ages. For the second PCR, which ran for about 6 to 11 cycles, a sample-barcoded 5' primer and a J-beta primer mix were used. TCRdb fed the 5' RACE reads into MiXCR, producing one record per CDR3 protein. In the table there are fewer than 900,000 distinct CDR3 sequences, around 46% of which are singletons. What was sequenced was blood. The receptors come from a woman in her fifties or sixties in good health.

V usage is TRBV6-1 and J usage is TRBJ2-5; 7 bases align to TRBD2. V lost 7 bases to trimming and J lost 1 base; unmatched junction nucleotides: 15. Germline CDR1 and CDR2: MNHNS and SASEGT. The CDR3 covers 17 residues. The CDR3 region is CASTPGRGGEGQETQYF. Written as DNA, the CDR3 is TGTGCCAGCACCCCAGGGCGGGGAGGGGAAGGCCAAGAGACCCAGTACTTC.

This clonotype has more than one count but fewer than ten. The chain employs TRBV3-1 and TRBJ2-3; 10 nucleotides line up with TRBD2. In germline, CDR1 is LGHDT, CDR2 YNNKEL (reference sequence). The CDR3 has 19 amino acids. Trimming removed 3 bases from V and 0 bases from J; junction bases left unmatched: 12. CDR3 protein: CASSQESGTSATSTDTQYF. In nucleotides, the CDR3 is TGTGCCAGCAGCCAGGAATCCGGGACTAGCGCGACTAGCACAGATACGCAGTATTTT.

The chain carries TRBV5-1 and TRBJ2-5, with 14 bases that match TRBD2. The closer fit of TRBJ2-7 to the DNA end suggests the J call may be wrong. Germline V CDR1 and CDR2: SGHRS, YFSETQ. The CDR3 runs to 17 residues. In DNA, the CDR3 is TGCGCCAGCCGTCCCGGGACTAGCGGGGGTAGCTCCTACGAGCAGTACTTC. It yields the protein CASRPGTSGGSSYEQYF.

This clonotype occurred many times. This chain uses TRBV20-1 with TRBJ2-5; TRBD2 matches at 12 bases. V shed 6 bases, J shed 4 bases, and the junction held 9 bases outside the gene matches. Germline assignment: CDR1 DFQATT and CDR2 SNEGSKA (reference sequence). CDR3 length: 15 amino acids. CDR3 nucleotides: TGCAGTGCCACCCTGGCTAGCGGGAGGGCAGAGACCCAGTACTTC. Translation: CSATLASGRAETQYF.

The CDR3 DNA sequence: TGTGCCAGCAGCAACCCGGGGCCGGGGGCCTACAATGAGCAGTTCTTC. Translating it yields CASSNPGPGAYNEQFF. The gene calls are TRBV11-2 and TRBJ2-1, with a tentative D call TRBD2 (6 bases). Germline lookup yields CDR1 SGHAT and CDR2 FQNNGV. Trimming pared 5 bases from V and 2 bases from J, leaving 16 bases between. CDR3 length equals 16 residues.

This chain uses TRBV7-9 with TRBJ2-5; the D gene is possibly TRBD2 (6 bases). TRBJ2-7 matches the DNA end more closely, so the J call is doubtful. CDR3 length: 13 amino acids. CDR1 SEHNR and CDR2 FQNEAQ come from the germline V gene (reference sequence). This CDR3 is CASSPQTSYEQYF. CDR3 DNA: TGTGCCAGCAGCCCCCAGACTAGCTACGAGCAGTACTTC.

The J gene is TRBJ2-3, the V gene TRBV7-2, with a possible D match to TRBD2 (5 bases). Trimming stripped 2 bases from V and 4 bases from J, with 13 bases between. Germline CDR1 is SGHTA and CDR2 is FQGNSA. CDR3 size: 15 residues. The CDR3 nucleotides are TGTGCCAGCAGCTTAAGCGGATGGGTAGCAGATACGCAGTATTTT. It yields the protein CASSLSGWVADTQYF.

This clonotype has more than one count but fewer than ten. V is TRBV6-1 and J is TRBJ1-5; D is undetermined. Per germline, CDR1 MNHNS and CDR2 SASEGT. The V gene lost 0 bases and the J gene lost 0 bases, with 6 bases spanning the gap. The CDR3 spans 15 residues. Here the CDR3 DNA reads TGTGCCAGCAGTGAAGCCCCCTATAGCAATCAGCCCCAGCATTTT. Residues: CASSEAPYSNQPQHF.

The J gene is TRBJ2-5, the V gene TRBV4-1, with TRBD1 matching over 9 bases. V lost 4 bases and J lost 3; bases outside the gene matches: 6. CDR3 length: 15 amino acids. CDR1 and CDR2 (germline): MGHRA, YSYEKL. The CDR3 DNA reads TGCGCCAGCAGCCCACGGGACAGGGCGGAAGAGACCCAGTACTTC. Its translation is CASSPRDRAEETQYF.

There are a few counts of this clonotype. CDR3 region: CASSWQLASSTDTQYF. Written as DNA, the CDR3 is TGTGCCAGCAGCTGGCAACTAGCGTCTAGCACAGATACGCAGTATTTT. This sequence joins TRBV5-6 and TRBJ2-3, with TRBD2 matching 7 bases. The CDR3 runs to 16 residues. Looked up from germline, CDR1 is SGHDT and CDR2 is YYEEEE. J gave up 0 bases and V 3 bases, and 7 bases lay outside the gene matches.

This clonotype occurred many times. CDR3 residues: CASSLENGETQYF. The CDR3 DNA is TGCGCCAGCAGCTTAGAGAACGGGGAGACCCAGTACTTC. The chain is built from TRBV5-1 and TRBJ2-5; D call uncertain. CDR3 length: 13 residues. V was clipped by 2 bases and J by 5 bases, with 10 bases between them. Per the germline V gene, CDR1 is SGHRS and CDR2 is YFSETQ. Based on the CDR3 plus reference TRBV5-1 and TRBJ2-5, the full variable domain is KAGVTQTPRYLIKTRGQQVTLSCSPISGHRSVSWYQQTPGQGLQFLFEYFSETQRNKGNFPGRFSGRQFSNSRSEMNVSTLELGDSALYLCASSLENGETQYFGPGTRLLVL.

This sequence joins TRBV25-1 and TRBJ1-5; D not certain. Germline CDR1 and CDR2: MGHDK and SYGVNS. V was trimmed by 4 bases and J by 7 bases, leaving 8 bases between them. The CDR3 covers 12 residues. CDR3 loop: CASSAPGQPQHF. CDR3 bases: TGTGCCAGCAGTGCCCCCGGCCAGCCCCAGCATTTT.

The genes are TRBV20-1 and TRBJ1-2; D not resolved. Looked up from germline, CDR1 is DFQATT and CDR2 is SNEGSKA (reference sequence). This CDR3 region has 13 residues. V lost 3 bases to trimming and J lost 4 bases, with 12 bases between them. The CDR3 here is CSASSGRGYGYTF. The CDR3 region has the DNA TGCAGTGCTAGTTCGGGTCGGGGCTATGGCTACACCTTC.

This clonotype has only a few counts. A read error is possible here, since a much larger clone lies one base away. V usage is TRBV12-3 or TRBV12-4 and J usage is TRBJ2-1, with 8 bases matching TRBD2. CDR3 length: 16 amino acids. The CDR3 reads CASSFIGLASYNERFF. CDR3 DNA: TGTGCCAGCAGTTTTATCGGACTAGCCTCATACAATGAGCGGTTCTTC.

J is TRBJ2-2 and V is TRBV7-3; a weak D match, TRBD2 (7 bases). The CDR3 is made up of 15 amino acids. V lost 7 bases to trimming and J lost 4 bases, with 16 bases between them. Germline CDR1 is SGHTA and CDR2 is FQGTGA. The CDR3 spells CASTAGGGGTGELFF. CDR3 sequence (DNA): TGTGCCAGCACTGCCGGAGGGGGGGGCACCGGGGAGCTGTTTTTT.

This chain joins TRBV13 and TRBJ2-1, with no clear D. Germline V gene lookup returns CDR1 PRHDT and CDR2 FYEKMQ (reference sequence). The CDR3 sequence is 15 residues long. Trimming pared 7 bases from V and 3 bases from J, leaving 16 bases between. The CDR3 here is CASTDLEAGYNEQFF. The CDR3 DNA is TGTGCCAGCACCGACCTCGAGGCAGGCTACAATGAGCAGTTCTTC.

This clonotype was seen a handful of times. The chain recombines TRBV4-3 with TRBJ2-1, with TRBD2 identical over 10 bases. This CDR3 spans 20 amino acids. The germline V gene encodes CDR1 LGHNA and CDR2 YSLEER. V was clipped by 4 bases and J by 2 bases; unmatched bases: 17. CDR3 region: CASSREILAGYTRTYNEQFF. CDR3 nucleotide sequence: TGCGCCAGCAGCCGTGAAATACTAGCGGGATACACGCGCACCTACAATGAGCAGTTCTTC.

This clonotype has only a few counts. The genes are TRBV12-3 or TRBV12-4 and TRBJ2-7; the D is unclear. The CDR3 totals 11 residues. V was cut by 10 bases and J by 4 bases, with 11 bases left in between. DNA for the CDR3: TGTGCCACGGCCTCCGGGTACGAGCAGTACTTC. Amino acid sequence: CATASGYEQYF.

With regard to this clonotype: The conserved final phenylalanine or tryptophan is absent from the CDR3, which likely points to a read error. The chain joins TRBV29-1 to TRBJ2-3; a possible D gene is TRBD2 (7 bases). Germline V gene sequence: CDR1 SQVTM, CDR2 ANQGSEA. V was cut by 6 bases and J by 2 bases, with 12 bases left in between. The CDR3 has 13 amino acids. CDR3 sequence reads: CSVDRGATDTQYS. The CDR3 nucleotides read TGCAGCGTGGACCGGGGGGCCACAGATACGCAGTATTCT.

This rearrangement joins TRBV18 to TRBJ2-5, with 9 bases identical to TRBD2. The J call is in doubt because the DNA end fits TRBJ2-7 better. Looked up from germline, CDR1 is KGHSH and CDR2 is LQKENI. The CDR3 consists of 15 residues. CDR3 loop: CASSPAGREGYEQYF. The CDR3 DNA reads TGTGCCAGCTCACCGGCTGGGCGGGAGGGTTACGAGCAGTACTTC.

As to this clonotype: A junction end diverges from the germline sequence, so it may reflect a read error. J is TRBJ2-4 and V is TRBV28; no clear D gene. The J call may be incorrect, as the DNA end agrees better with TRBJ2-7. The CDR3 has 12 amino acids. Germline CDR1 is MDHEN and CDR2 is SYDVKM. The CDR3 DNA reads TGTGCCATCAGTTGGGTCGGCTACGAGCAGTACTTC. Translation gives CAISWVGYEQYF.

The chain links TRBV12-3 or TRBV12-4 to TRBJ2-3; 11 bases match TRBD1. The CDR3 has 15 amino acids. Trimming at V came to 6 bases and at J to 5 bases, leaving 7 bases not matched to a gene. The CDR3 protein is CASRTGQGAGDTQYF. The CDR3 DNA follows: TGTGCCAGCAGGACCGGACAGGGGGCGGGAGATACGCAGTATTTT.